Shown below are 26 T cell receptor beta chains from a single sample sequenced in a study of T cell responses to AZD1222 COVID-19 vaccine. Repertoires were generated with immunoSEQ multiplex PCR, while TCRdb's copy carries only in-frame clones and drops some. This table holds tens of thousands of clones, less than 90% found once. Sample: peripheral blood, taken 28 days after the second AZD1222 dose. These receptors all come from an adult who received the AZD1222 COVID-19 vaccine.

The chain recombines TRBV2 with TRBJ2-1; 9 nucleotides align to TRBD1. Germline V gene lookup returns CDR1 SNHLY and CDR2 FYNNEI. This CDR3 is 13 amino acids long. Trimming took 6 bases from V and 5 from J; bases not matched to a gene: 2. The CDR3 coding sequence is TGTGCCAGCAGACGGGACAGGGACAATGAGCAGTTCTTC. It yields the protein CASRRDRDNEQFF. The full variable domain, its missing parts supplied by reference TRBV2 and TRBJ2-1, is EPEVTQTPSHQVTQMGQEVILRCVPISNHLYFYWYRQILGQKVEFLVSFYNNEISEKSEIFDDQFSVERPDGSNFTLKIRSTKLEDSAMYFCASRRDRDNEQFFGPGTRLTVL.

The CDR3 DNA is TGTGCCAGCAGTCTATATGGCGGCTATGGCTACACCTTC. Translation gives CASSLYGGYGYTF. This chain links TRBV12-3 or TRBV12-4 with TRBJ1-2; D is ambiguous. The ends were cut back, 5 bases at V and 4 bases at J, with 11 bases in the middle. CDR3 length equals 13 residues.

The chain combines TRBV7-3 with TRBJ1-2; 8 bases agree with TRBD1. V was clipped by 1 base and J by 7 bases; unmatched bases: 8. The germline V gene encodes CDR1 SGHTA and CDR2 FQGTGA. This CDR3 spans 15 amino acids. CDR3 loop: CASSLNGDRGVGYTF. CDR3 nucleotide sequence: TGTGCCAGCAGCTTAAATGGTGACAGGGGAGTTGGCTACACCTTC.

The chain has TRBV2 and TRBJ1-6; D unclear. Germline loops: CDR1 SNHLY, CDR2 FYNNEI. The CDR3 sequence is 15 residues long. The V end was cut by 6 bases, the J end by 0 bases, with 9 bases between. The CDR3 nucleotides read TGTGCCAGCAGCCAAGAGAGCTCCTATAATTCACCCCTCCACTTT. Amino acids: CASSQESSYNSPLHF.

The V gene is TRBV6-1, the J gene TRBJ1-5; 10 bases are a match to TRBD1. The junction had 2 bases not matched to a gene; V was cut back by 3 bases and J by 3 bases. This CDR3 comprises 15 residues. Germline CDR1 MNHNS, CDR2 SASEGT. The DNA of the CDR3 is TGTGCCAGCAGTGAGGACAGGGGGTCCAATCAGCCCCAGCATTTT. As protein: CASSEDRGSNQPQHF.

In DNA form, the CDR3 reads TGCGCCAGCAGCTTATCCCCCGGGACAGGAACCTACAATGAGCAGTTCTTC. Protein: CASSLSPGTGTYNEQFF. This chain connects TRBV5-1 to TRBJ2-1; 8 bases line up with TRBD1. The germline gives CDR1 SGHRS, CDR2 YFSETQ. V shed 2 bases and J 2 bases; nucleotides not matched to a gene: 9. The CDR3 contains 17 residues.

This chain links TRBV6-5 with TRBJ2-4; TRBD2 matches 7 bases. Per germline, CDR1 MNHEY and CDR2 SVGAGI. V lost 6 bases, J lost 3 bases, and 8 bases stayed unmatched. The CDR3 is made up of 15 amino acids. This CDR3 reads CASSPSGVGKNIQYF. The CDR3 region has the DNA TGTGCCAGCAGCCCCAGCGGGGTGGGCAAAAACATTCAGTACTTC.

The chain couples TRBV5-5 to TRBJ2-3; D tentatively reads TRBD1 or TRBD2 (5 bases each). Germline-derived CDR1 and CDR2 are SGHKS and YYEKEE (reference sequence). This CDR3 spans 15 amino acids. V gave up 1 base and J gave up 1 base, with 10 bases separating them. The CDR3 protein is CASSLQQGGTDTQYF. The CDR3 nucleotides are TGTGCCAGCAGCTTGCAGCAGGGAGGCACAGATACGCAGTATTTT.

The count of this clone is one. The sample holds other DNA sequences that translate to the same CDR3. The genes are TRBV5-4 and TRBJ1-1, with 9 bases aligning to TRBD1. The CDR3 runs 13 residues. With V trimmed by 2 bases and J by 8 bases, 4 bases remained unmatched. Germline V gene sequence: CDR1 SGHNT, CDR2 YYREEE (reference sequence). CDR3 coding DNA: TGTGCCAGCAGCTTCGACAGGGGGGGAGAAGCTTTCTTT. This gives the protein CASSFDRGGEAFF.

This rearrangement joins TRBV5-4 to TRBJ2-3, with D possibly being TRBD2 (6 bases). Germline V gives CDR1 SGHNT, CDR2 YYREEE (reference sequence). This CDR3 is 14 amino acids long. V was trimmed by 0 bases and J by 4 bases, leaving 9 bases between them. For the CDR3, the DNA is TGTGCCAGCAGCTTGGTAGCTAGCGCAGATACGCAGTATTTT. Amino acids: CASSLVASADTQYF. The full variable domain, completed using reference TRBV5-4 and TRBJ2-3, is ETGVTQSPTHLIKTRGQQVTLRCSSQSGHNTVSWYQQALGQGPQFIFQYYREEENGRGNFPPRFSGLQFPNYSSELNVNALELDDSALYLCASSLVASADTQYFGPGTRLTVL.

This clone was seen just once. The chain is built from TRBV7-6 and TRBJ2-1; 12 positions match TRBD2. J was trimmed by 9 bases and V by 2 bases; bases with no gene match: 5. Germline V gene sequence: CDR1 SGHVS, CDR2 FNYEAQ. The CDR3 runs to 15 residues. The DNA of the CDR3 is TGTGCCAGCAGCTTACTAGCGGGGGGGACCGGTGAGCAGTTCTTC. It yields the protein CASSLLAGGTGEQFF.

The genes are TRBV5-1 and TRBJ2-1, with 11 bases that match TRBD2. The J segment lost 6 bases and the V segment lost 2 bases, leaving 7 bases of the junction unmatched. The CDR3 extends over 16 amino acids. Per germline, CDR1 SGHRS and CDR2 YFSETQ. The CDR3 here is CASSFRLAGRGNEQFF. CDR3 in DNA: TGCGCCAGCAGCTTTAGACTAGCGGGGAGGGGCAATGAGCAGTTCTTC. Combining the CDR3 with reference TRBV5-1 and TRBJ2-1 gives the whole variable domain KAGVTQTPRYLIKTRGQQVTLSCSPISGHRSVSWYQQTPGQGLQFLFEYFSETQRNKGNFPGRFSGRQFSNSRSEMNVSTLELGDSALYLCASSFRLAGRGNEQFFGPGTRLTVL.

Comment on this clone: The sample holds other DNA sequences that translate to the same CDR3. The rearrangement links TRBV27 to TRBJ1-1; the D is unclear. This CDR3 comprises 13 residues. Trimming cost V 2 bases and J 1 base, with 5 bases left between them. CDR1 is MNHEY and CDR2 is SMNVEV in the germline V gene (reference sequence). The CDR3 DNA follows: TGTGCCAGCAGTTTAAGACCGAACACTGAAGCTTTCTTT. It yields the protein CASSLRPNTEAFF.

The J gene is TRBJ1-6, the V gene TRBV18; a weak D match, TRBD1 (6 bases). Germline V CDR1 and CDR2: KGHSH, LQKENI. This CDR3 contains 18 residues. Deletions cut 5 bases from V and 0 bases from J, with 17 bases between. CDR3 loop: CASSSAGTRSSYNSPLHF. CDR3 bases: TGTGCCAGCTCATCGGCCGGGACAAGGAGCTCCTATAATTCACCCCTCCACTTT.

The chain recombines TRBV10-2 with TRBJ1-5; D gene unclear. The CDR3 runs to 17 residues. V dropped 3 bases and J dropped 0 bases, with 15 bases sitting between them. CDR1 and CDR2 from the germline V gene are WSHSY and SAAADI. This CDR3 reads CASSDSYGPYSNQPQHF. The DNA of the CDR3 is TGCGCCAGCAGTGACTCTTACGGGCCATATAGCAATCAGCCCCAGCATTTT.

The V and J genes are TRBV7-9 and TRBJ2-6, with D unresolved. This CDR3 is 14 amino acids long. V was shortened by 6 bases and J by 0 bases, with 6 bases between the two germline ends. Germline CDR1 and CDR2: SEHNR and FQNEAQ (reference sequence). CDR3 nucleotide sequence: TGTGCCAGCAGTCGAGACTCTGGGGCCAACGTCCTGACTTTC. Amino acid sequence: CASSRDSGANVLTF.

The chain couples TRBV6-5 to TRBJ1-6; 12 bases are shared with TRBD1. CDR1 is MNHEY, CDR2 SVGAGI, per germline. The J segment lost 7 bases and the V segment lost 6 bases, leaving 4 bases of the junction unmatched. CDR3 length equals 15 residues. CDR3 sequence: CASSWDRGRNSPLHF. The CDR3 coding sequence is TGTGCCAGCAGCTGGGACAGGGGGCGAAATTCACCCCTCCACTTT.

V usage is TRBV25-1 and J usage is TRBJ1-2; D is undetermined. Germline CDR1 reads MGHDK; CDR2 reads SYGVNS. The CDR3 sequence is 15 residues long. V lost 6 bases and J 3 bases, leaving 17 bases between the germline ends. The CDR3 loop reads CASRPSSGPYYGYTF. The DNA of the CDR3 is TGTGCCAGCAGGCCTTCCTCGGGCCCCTACTATGGCTACACCTTC.

The chain recombines TRBV7-2 with TRBJ2-3; either TRBD1 or TRBD2 may supply D (5 bases each). Deletions cut 1 base from V and 2 bases from J, with 13 bases between. The CDR3 spans 16 residues. Germline loops: CDR1 SGHTA, CDR2 FQGNSA. The CDR3 DNA reads as TGTGCCAGCAGCTTAGTCGGGACGGGGCCCACAGATACGCAGTATTTT. Amino acid sequence: CASSLVGTGPTDTQYF.

This clone is a singleton in its sample. The rearrangement uses TRBV6-5 and TRBJ2-7, with 11 bases matching TRBD2. Trimming took 8 bases from V and 2 from J; bases not matched to a gene: 2. Germline values: CDR1 MNHEY, CDR2 SVGAGI. The CDR3 has 13 amino acids. This CDR3 is CASLLAGAYEQYF. As DNA, the CDR3 is TGTGCCAGCTTACTAGCGGGGGCCTACGAGCAGTACTTC.

This sequence joins TRBV30 and TRBJ1-2, with 8 bases that match TRBD1. The CDR3 totals 14 residues. J gave up 3 bases and V 5 bases, and 8 bases lay outside the gene matches. Germline V gives CDR1 GTSNPN, CDR2 SVGIG (reference sequence). CDR3: CAWGQGGQDYGYTF. DNA of the CDR3: TGTGCCTGGGGACAGGGTGGTCAGGACTATGGCTACACCTTC.

The V gene is TRBV7-2, the J gene TRBJ2-5, with no clear D. This CDR3 contains 12 residues. The V end lost 0 bases, the J end lost 5 bases, and 4 bases lay between the germline ends. Germline CDR1 and CDR2: SGHTA and FQGNSA. The CDR3 sequence is CASSLARETQYF. In nucleotides, the CDR3 is TGTGCCAGCAGCTTAGCGCGGGAGACCCAGTACTTC.

CDR3 in amino acids: CASITEATNEKLFF. CDR3 nucleotide sequence: TGTGCCAGCATCACGGAAGCGACTAATGAAAAACTGTTTTTT. The rearrangement links TRBV6-5 to TRBJ1-4; D is uncertain. The V end lost 7 bases, the J end lost 2 bases, and 11 bases lay between the germline ends. There are 14 residues in the CDR3. CDR1 is MNHEY and CDR2 is SVGAGI in the germline V gene.

This rearrangement joins TRBV5-8 to TRBJ2-7; TRBD1 aligns across 9 bases. The CDR3 extends over 16 amino acids. V lost 2 bases to trimming and J lost 5 bases; unmatched junction nucleotides: 11. Germline V gives CDR1 SGHTS, CDR2 YDEGEE. CDR3 nucleotides: TGTGCCAGCAGCTTTGGGACAGGGAACTTATACGACGAGCAGTACTTC. This sequence encodes CASSFGTGNLYDEQYF.

This sequence joins TRBV6-6 and TRBJ1-3; 8 nucleotides line up with TRBD1. This CDR3 comprises 17 residues. The germline gives CDR1 MNHNY, CDR2 SVGAGI (reference sequence). V lost 5 bases and J lost 2; bases outside the gene matches: 11. The CDR3 region is CASSPWGTGPAGNTIYF. The CDR3 nucleotides read TGTGCCAGCAGTCCCTGGGGGACAGGACCTGCTGGAAACACCATATATTTT.

This clone showed up just once. The chain joins TRBV6-2 or TRBV6-3 to TRBJ1-5; a weak D match, TRBD1 (6 bases). Germline loops: CDR1 MNHEY, CDR2 SVGEGT. V lost 0 bases and J 6 bases, leaving 12 bases between the germline ends. This CDR3 spans 15 amino acids. This CDR3 reads CASSYSMGAAQPQHF. The CDR3 coding sequence is TGTGCCAGCAGTTACTCTATGGGGGCAGCTCAGCCCCAGCATTTT.